The sequence of this T cell receptor (beta chain) was determined in a study of T cells in localized non-small cell lung cancer. Notes on the study in general: As only one tumor region underwent sequencing, heterogeneity remains possible. Within adjacent lung there appeared a median approximately 58 of the top 100 tumor clones. Those with higher blood T cell density had longer overall survival. Peak T cell clonality was found in uninvolved adjacent lung, exceeding tumor.

Profiling relied on immunoSEQ multiplex PCR, and the TCRdb table lists in-frame clones only, not all of them. The sample consists of tens of thousands of clones, 80% to 90% of them appearing once. The germline CDR1 and CDR2 sequences are SGHRS and YFSETQ. The CDR3 covers 11 residues. The germline V and J ends were trimmed by 2 bases and 5 bases, with 3 bases remaining between them. In regard to this clone: Its cognate antigen is unknown.

The material sequenced was peripheral blood, taken before any cancer treatment. V usage is TRBV5-1 and J usage is TRBJ2-3; D gene ambiguous. The receptor's source is a female donor older than 55 with stage I lung adenocarcinoma. CDR3 in DNA: TGCGCCAGCAGCTTTGGAGATACGCAGTATTTT. Encoded protein: CASSFGDTQYF.